This TCR beta chain was obtained from a study of blood T cell repertoires in COVID-19 (dated by TCRdb to about 2020). Looking at the study overall: Samples from collaborators originated in the United States, Italy and Spain and spanned both the acute and convalescent phases of COVID-19. The material from the prospective study consisted of cDNA or gDNA derived from T cells, B-cell-depleted T cells, or PBMCs. The dataset comprised deeply sampled blood TCRbeta repertoires from subjects exposed to, actively infected with, or recovered from COVID-19. The repertoires were released in a freely available public database intended as a resource for research on the immune response to SARS-CoV-2. The samples were drawn from the first 160 participants of the ongoing ImmuneRACE study and from 950 to 1,500 subjects provided by 6 global collaborators. Sample metadata almost always included a de-identified subject ID, COVID-19 status, age in years and sex. HLA class I and class II types, where available, came from metadata supplied by the sample provider rather than from assay-based typing. The paper's findings and limits, for the study overall: The amount of clinical and demographic metadata varied by source and participant and was provided uncurated.

The immunoSEQ Assay, a bias-controlled multiplex PCR, was used to amplify TCRbeta CDR3 regions from genomic DNA. In the paper's pipeline: The number of nucleated cells in each sample was estimated from the amplification of reference gene primers within the assay. Sequence reads were collapsed and filtered to measure the absolute abundance of every unique TCRbeta CDR3 rearrangement. For each sample, productive Simpson clonality was calculated as the square root of Simpson's diversity index across productive rearrangements. The table comes from immuneACCESS by way of TCRdb, which keeps in-frame sequences with V and J called. Part of the clones is missing from these tables; in studies checked, under half for an unresolved V gene and the rest for unknown reasons. V, J and clone size reflect that table, while D and trimming were determined from the DNA. This sample is represented by about 220,000 clones; approximately 85% of them were singletons. The top ten hold approximately 2.4% of the sample.

The germline V gene specifies SNHLY as CDR1 and FYNNEI as CDR2. The CDR3 holds 13 amino acids from the cysteine to the phenylalanine. Of all the DNA, just the CDR3 is kept, 39 bases in frame from base 1. V sheds 5 bases and J sheds 6 bases, leaving 11 bases between their ends. With respect to this clone: Its antigen target is currently unknown. There are no base qualities to consult, and no much larger clone falls within one base.

In Seattle, one collaborating source enrolled patients while the infection was active and tracked those patients longitudinally over the course of disease. Each collaborating institution followed its own protocols to collect whole blood in K2EDTA tubes. For TCRbeta analysis, collaborator samples were shipped as frozen whole blood, as isolated PBMCs, or as DNA extracted from either sample type. The receptor was derived from a woman aged 70-85 years with COVID-19, enrolled during active disease. Sequencing used peripheral blood. The sequence is built from TRBV2 and TRBJ1-5, with TRBD1 tentatively as D gene (6 bases match). The CDR3 here reads CASSTGQVQPQHF. The nucleotide sequence is given as TGTGCCAGCAGTACAGGGCAGGTTCAGCCCCAGCATTTT. This CDR3, with the reference TRBV2 and TRBJ1-5 proteins standing in past its ends, gives the full variable domain EPEVTQTPSHQVTQMGQEVILRCVPISNHLYFYWYRQILGQKVEFLVSFYNNEISEKSEIFDDQFSVERPDGSNFTLKIRSTKLEDSAMYFCASSTGQVQPQHFGDGTRLSIL.